The 31 T cell receptor beta chains below all came from one sample that was sequenced in a study of T cell repertoires in cytomegalovirus infection. One entry per CDR3 protein results from TCRdb running MiXCR on the reads. The sample lists approximately 250,000 distinct CDR3 sequences; around 8.7% were seen once. The sequenced material came from PBMCs. The source of these receptors is a human donor in good health (CMV status not recorded). Some clones in this sample may be carry-over from other donors' samples.

This clonotype was counted ten times or more. The gene calls are TRBV7-2 and TRBJ2-7; D may be TRBD1 or TRBD2 (5 bases each). CDR1 and CDR2 from the germline V gene are SGHTA and FQGNSA. The CDR3 spans 14 residues. Trimming cost V 3 bases and J 2 bases, with 11 bases left between them. The CDR3 loop is CASSLGDGAYEQYF. CDR3 coding DNA: TGTGCCAGCAGCTTGGGGGACGGAGCCTACGAGCAGTACTTC.

This clonotype showed up many times. The chain is built from TRBV7-2 and TRBJ1-5, with D tentatively TRBD1 (5 bases). CDR1 and CDR2 (germline): SGHTA, FQGNSA. V lost 5 bases, J lost 4 bases, and 12 bases lay in between. The CDR3 is made up of 14 amino acids. The CDR3 DNA reads TGTGCCAGCAGCCGGGACGGAACAAATCAGCCCCAGCATTTT. Amino acid sequence: CASSRDGTNQPQHF.

The rearrangement uses TRBV2 and TRBJ2-7; the D gene could be TRBD1 or TRBD2 (5 bases each). Germline loops: CDR1 SNHLY, CDR2 FYNNEI. V was cut by 10 bases and J by 0 bases, with 19 bases left in between. This CDR3 region has 15 residues. The CDR3 is CATSGRVQSSYEQYF. The CDR3 DNA reads TGTGCCACCTCGGGACGGGTTCAGAGCTCCTACGAGCAGTACTTC.

In this sample, this clonotype turned up many times. V gene TRBV5-1 combines with J gene TRBJ2-1; TRBD2 might be the D (5 bases). This CDR3 is built from 16 residues. The V and J ends lost 0 bases and 0 bases respectively, with 10 bases between them. Germline V gene lookup returns CDR1 SGHRS and CDR2 YFSETQ. The chain's CDR3 is CASSLVPTSSYNEQFF. Written as DNA, the CDR3 is TGCGCCAGCAGCTTGGTCCCTACTAGCTCCTACAATGAGCAGTTCTTC.

This clonotype has at least ten counts. The chain carries TRBV20-1 and TRBJ1-1, with 8 bases that match TRBD1. The V segment lost 0 bases and the J segment 10 bases; nucleotides outside the gene matches: 10. Germline CDR1 and CDR2: DFQATT and SNEGSKA (reference sequence). The CDR3 has 14 amino acids. The CDR3 loop is CSARDTRGHVGAFF. CDR3 nucleotides: TGCAGTGCTAGAGATACCAGGGGGCACGTTGGAGCTTTCTTT.

This chain uses TRBV7-6 with TRBJ1-2; possible D gene TRBD1, 5 bases. The ends were cut back, 4 bases at V and 6 bases at J, with 15 bases in the middle. The length of the CDR3 is 14 residues. The germline gives CDR1 SGHVS, CDR2 FNYEAQ. The CDR3: CASSSRDGRDGYTF. The CDR3 nucleotides are TGTGCCAGCAGCTCCCGGGACGGGAGGGATGGCTACACCTTC. Combining the CDR3 with reference TRBV7-6 and TRBJ1-2 gives the whole variable domain GAGVSQSPRYKVTKRGQDVALRCDPISGHVSLYWYRQALGQGPEFLTYFNYEAQQDKSGLPNDRFSAERPEGSISTLTIQRTEQRDSAMYRCASSSRDGRDGYTFGSGTRLTVV.

The CDR3 reads CASRDGRRSNQPQHF. The CDR3 nucleotides are TGTGCCAGCCGGGACGGACGACGTAGCAATCAGCCCCAGCATTTT. This sequence joins TRBV12-3 or TRBV12-4 and TRBJ1-5, with a tentative D call TRBD1 (5 bases). CDR3 length: 15 amino acids. Trimming removed 8 bases at V and 0 bases at J, with 14 bases between.

V gene TRBV5-5 combines with J gene TRBJ1-2; perhaps TRBD1 as D (6 bases). Germline V gene sequence: CDR1 SGHKS, CDR2 YYEKEE (reference sequence). This CDR3 is built from 14 residues. V was cut by 4 bases and J by 4 bases, with 14 bases left in between. The CDR3: CASSNTTGFYGYTF. In nucleotides, the CDR3 is TGTGCCAGCAGCAACACCACAGGGTTCTATGGCTACACCTTC. Filled out from reference TRBV5-5 and TRBJ1-2, the complete variable domain reads DAGVTQSPTHLIKTRGQQVTLRCSPISGHKSVSWYQQVLGQGPQFIFQYYEKEERGRGNFPDRFSARQFPNYSSELNVNALLLGDSALYLCASSNTTGFYGYTFGSGTRLTVV.

There are a few counts of this clonotype. V gene TRBV27 combines with J gene TRBJ2-3; 8 nucleotides align to TRBD1. Germline trimming cut 4 bases from V and 6 bases from J; bases unmatched to any gene: 15. Per germline, CDR1 MNHEY and CDR2 SMNVEV (reference sequence). The length of the CDR3 is 17 residues. DNA for the CDR3: TGTGCCAGCAGTTCCCCCTACCGGACAGGGACGGCGGATACGCAGTATTTT. Amino acids: CASSSPYRTGTADTQYF.

This clonotype was seen only a few times. A junction boundary mismatches the germline segment, possibly from a read error. The rearrangement joins TRBV12-3 or TRBV12-4 to TRBJ2-4; 7 bases align to TRBD2. This CDR3 comprises 11 residues. DNA for the CDR3: TGTGCCAGCAGTTTCGGGGGACTAAAGCACTTC. This encodes CASSFGGLKHF.

This clonotype was observed a handful of times. The V gene is TRBV29-1, the J gene TRBJ1-1; D possibly corresponds to TRBD1 (5 bases). V lost 3 bases, J lost 1 base, and 9 bases lay in between. The CDR3 covers 13 residues. Germline V lookup: CDR1 SQVTM, CDR2 ANQGSEA. The CDR3 protein is CSVEGLENTEAFF. The DNA of the CDR3 is TGCAGCGTTGAGGGGCTAGAGAACACTGAAGCTTTCTTT.

A word on this clonotype: A read error is possible here, since a much larger clone lies one base away. V is TRBV7-2 and J is TRBJ2-7; perhaps TRBD2 as D (6 bases). CDR1 is SGHTA and CDR2 is FQGNSA in the germline V gene. The CDR3 covers 14 residues. This chain's CDR3 is CASSLGRTNYERYF. The CDR3 coding sequence is TGTGCCAGCAGCTTAGGTCGGACTAATTACGAGCGGTACTTC.

This clonotype was seen many times. The chain employs TRBV7-6 and TRBJ1-1; tentatively, D is TRBD1 (5 bases). Germline V lookup: CDR1 SGHVS, CDR2 FNYEAQ. CDR3 length: 19 residues. V lost 5 bases to trimming and J lost 0 bases, with 25 bases between them. The CDR3 DNA reads TGTGCCAGCAGCCCGAGAAGGAGCGCAGGGAAGAAAGTGAACACTGAAGCTTTCTTT. Its protein product is CASSPRRSAGKKVNTEAFF.

This clonotype appeared many times. V is TRBV7-8 and J is TRBJ2-1, with D perhaps matching TRBD1 (5 bases). CDR1 SGHVS and CDR2 FQNEAQ come from the germline V gene. The CDR3 contains 14 residues. V was trimmed by 9 bases and J by 4 bases, leaving 16 bases between them. The CDR3 sequence is CASLSSRVYNEQFF. In DNA form, the CDR3 reads TGTGCCAGTCTCAGCTCCAGGGTTTACAATGAGCAGTTCTTC.

This clonotype has at least ten counts. The chain has TRBV20-1 and TRBJ2-7; D perhaps matches TRBD2 (5 bases). From germline, CDR1 is DFQATT and CDR2 SNEGSKA (reference sequence). Trimming took 6 bases from V and 0 from J, leaving 15 bases between them. The CDR3 runs to 14 residues. CDR3 DNA sequence: TGCAGTGCAGACCGACGGAGGAGCTCCTACGAGCAGTACTTC. Its protein product is CSADRRRSSYEQYF.

This clonotype was seen repeatedly, ten times or more. The genes are TRBV12-3 or TRBV12-4 and TRBJ1-5; weak D call: TRBD1 (6 bases). V was pared by 3 bases and J by 9 bases, with 9 bases between. The CDR3 has 12 amino acids. Written as DNA, the CDR3 is TGTGCCAGCAGTTTCCAGGGGTCGCCCCAGCATTTT. This sequence encodes CASSFQGSPQHF.

This clonotype was picked up many times. The rearrangement joins TRBV12-3 or TRBV12-4 to TRBJ1-2; D is unresolved. The CDR3 loop spans 15 amino acids. V was clipped by 7 bases and J by 2 bases, with 17 bases between them. CDR3 residues: CASTILGFLNYGYTF. The CDR3 bases are TGTGCCAGCACCATCCTAGGGTTTCTCAACTATGGCTACACCTTC.

The CDR3 reads CASSPRTNYGYTF. CDR3 in DNA: TGTGCCAGCAGTCCCCGTACTAACTATGGCTACACCTTC. The chain combines TRBV27 with TRBJ1-2; no reliable D call. V was trimmed by 5 bases and J by 0 bases, leaving 7 bases between them. Looked up from germline, CDR1 is MNHEY and CDR2 is SMNVEV (reference sequence). This CDR3 has 13 amino acids.

This clonotype showed up many times. The V gene is TRBV28, the J gene TRBJ2-3; D ambiguous. The CDR3 totals 17 residues. V dropped 4 bases and J dropped 1 base, with 18 bases sitting between them. Looked up from germline, CDR1 is MDHEN and CDR2 is SYDVKM. The CDR3 protein is CASSSPFQITGTDTQYF. In DNA, the CDR3 is TGTGCCAGCAGTTCGCCATTCCAGATCACTGGCACAGATACGCAGTATTTT.

The chain employs TRBV4-2 and TRBJ1-1, with D perhaps TRBD1 (5 bases). V lost 0 bases and J 0 bases, leaving 17 bases between the germline ends. CDR3 length: 18 amino acids. From germline, CDR1 is LGHNA and CDR2 YNFKEQ. CDR3 region: CASSQETGDSFMNTEAFF. The CDR3 coding sequence is TGTGCCAGCAGCCAAGAAACAGGCGACTCGTTCATGAACACTGAAGCTTTCTTT.

This clonotype has ten or more counts. The rearrangement joins TRBV7-6 to TRBJ2-7, with 7 bases identical to TRBD2. The J segment lost 2 bases and the V segment lost 5 bases, leaving 9 bases of the junction unmatched. Germline V CDR1 and CDR2: SGHVS, FNYEAQ. This CDR3 comprises 15 residues. CDR3 nucleotides: TGTGCCAGCAGCCCGGGGAGGGGCGAAGCCTACGAGCAGTACTTC. Its translation: CASSPGRGEAYEQYF.

The chain links TRBV12-3 or TRBV12-4 to TRBJ1-1; D may be TRBD1 (5 bases). This CDR3 has 14 residues. The V gene lost 2 bases and the J gene lost 0 bases, with 7 bases spanning the gap. The CDR3 nucleotides read TGTGCCAGCAGTTTACCAGGGATGAACACTGAAGCTTTCTTT. Encoded protein: CASSLPGMNTEAFF.

This clonotype has ten or more counts. The V gene is TRBV7-2, the J gene TRBJ1-5; D not certain. The germline V and J ends were trimmed by 6 bases and 4 bases, with 10 bases remaining between them. The CDR3 consists of 13 residues. Germline V lookup: CDR1 SGHTA, CDR2 FQGNSA. The CDR3 loop is CASRSDGNQPQHF. CDR3 bases: TGTGCCAGCAGATCCGACGGGAATCAGCCCCAGCATTTT.

This clonotype was seen more than once but under ten times. The chain links TRBV28 to TRBJ2-1; D remains unclear. Trimming removed 3 bases from V and 9 bases from J, with 6 bases in between. CDR3 size: 11 residues. The germline V gene encodes CDR1 MDHEN and CDR2 SYDVKM. The CDR3 loop is CASSFKGEQFF. The CDR3, as DNA: TGTGCCAGCAGTTTTAAGGGTGAGCAGTTCTTC.

This clonotype was observed many times. The chain recombines TRBV7-3 with TRBJ1-1; the D gene is possibly TRBD1 (5 bases). Germline assignment: CDR1 SGHTA and CDR2 FQGTGA. The length of the CDR3 is 15 residues. Trimming took 2 bases from V and 0 from J, leaving 10 bases between them. The CDR3 is CASSLQGLVNTEAFF. The CDR3 DNA sequence: TGTGCCAGCAGCTTACAGGGTCTGGTGAACACTGAAGCTTTCTTT. Filled out from reference TRBV7-3 and TRBJ1-1, the complete variable domain reads GAGVSQTPSNKVTEKGKYVELRCDPISGHTALYWYRQSLGQGPEFLIYFQGTGAADDSGLPNDRFFAVRPEGSVSTLKIQRTERGDSAVYLCASSLQGLVNTEAFFGQGTRLTVV.

This clonotype was counted only a few times. The chain is built from TRBV15 and TRBJ1-4; D is ambiguous. The CDR3 is made up of 14 amino acids. Trimming removed 0 bases from V and 6 bases from J, with 8 bases in between. Germline lookup yields CDR1 LNHNV and CDR2 YYDKDF (reference sequence). The CDR3 protein is CATSRDLSYEKLFF. CDR3 nucleotides: TGTGCCACCAGCAGAGATTTAAGTTATGAAAAACTGTTTTTT.

This clonotype has at least ten counts. This chain connects TRBV7-6 to TRBJ2-7; tentatively, D is TRBD2 (6 bases). This CDR3 has 16 amino acids. Germline V gene lookup returns CDR1 SGHVS and CDR2 FNYEAQ. V lost 0 bases and J lost 0, with 12 bases in between. The CDR3 nucleotides read TGTGCCAGCAGCTTAGCCGGTAGCGGCAGCTCCTACGAGCAGTACTTC. It yields the protein CASSLAGSGSSYEQYF.

This clonotype was found many times. The chain uses TRBV6-1 and TRBJ2-6, with 7 bases identical to TRBD1. The CDR3 consists of 14 residues. Germline CDR1 is MNHNS and CDR2 is SASEGT. The V and J ends lost 1 base and 8 bases, in that order; junction bases with no gene match: 2. CDR3 sequence: CASSEGRGPNVLTF. The CDR3 coding sequence is TGTGCCAGCAGTGAAGGAAGGGGGCCCAACGTCCTGACTTTC.

This chain links TRBV29-1 with TRBJ1-1; the D is unclear. This CDR3 spans 13 amino acids. CDR1 SQVTM and CDR2 ANQGSEA come from the germline V gene. The CDR3 nucleotides read TGCAGTGCCCGTTATCCCCCGCGTACTGAAGCTTTCTTT. It encodes CSARYPPRTEAFF.

With regard to this clonotype: Given a much more abundant clone one base away, this may be a read error. Because it lacks the conserved phenylalanine or tryptophan at the end, this CDR3 is likely a read error. This chain uses TRBV7-2 with TRBJ2-4; 10 bases line up with TRBD1. After removal of 5 bases from V and 6 bases from J, the junction contained 10 bases not matched to a gene. This CDR3 contains 16 residues. CDR1 SGHTA and CDR2 FQGNSA come from the germline V gene. In nucleotides, the CDR3 is TGTGCCAGCAGCCTAAAGACAGGGGGCCGAAGAAACATTCAGTACTCC. It codes for CASSLKTGGRRNIQYS.

For this clonotype: A much larger clone sits a single nucleotide away, making a read error possible. V and J are TRBV7-2 and TRBJ2-2, with D unclear. V was shortened by 7 bases and J by 1 base, with 7 bases between the two germline ends. Germline CDR1 is SGHTA and CDR2 is FQGNSA. This CDR3 is 13 amino acids long. CDR3 amino acids: CASNFRNTGELFF. CDR3 coding DNA: TGTGCCAGCAATTTCAGGAACACCGGGGAGCTGTTTTTT.